The clone carrying this T cell receptor beta chain showed up just a few times. Antigen unknown. Each patient came to thyroid surgery without any prior treatment (of any kind). The source of the sample is a study of metastatic and nonmetastatic thyroid tumors. At the level of the study: Repertoires were compared across blood and tumor or nodule tissue from malignant and benign thyroid patients. Study findings and constraints: It was reported that TCR beta diversity was significantly higher in malignant thyroid tumors than benign nodules, in blood and tumor.

CDR3 length: 13 residues. The V gene lost 4 bases and the J gene lost 5 bases, with 11 bases spanning the gap. Authors' analysis steps: Built for papillary thyroid cancer, a distant-metastasis classifier drew on CDR3 differences across clinicopathological groups. Through MiXCR, TCRdb re-clonotyped the PCR reads. These V and J calls originate from TCRdb's pipeline instead of the authors' own analysis. This sample has approximately 35,000 clones, with 15% to 20% found just once. The chain is built from TRBV12-3 or TRBV12-4 and TRBJ1-2, with D unresolved. The sequenced sample was blood. The sequence was collected from a male donor with papillary thyroid cancer or a benign thyroid nodule (not recorded which). Some clones in this sample may be carry-over from other donors' samples. CDR3 sequence: CASSSQFGYGYTF. The CDR3 coding sequence is TGTGCCAGCAGTTCCCAGTTTGGGTATGGCTACACCTTC.